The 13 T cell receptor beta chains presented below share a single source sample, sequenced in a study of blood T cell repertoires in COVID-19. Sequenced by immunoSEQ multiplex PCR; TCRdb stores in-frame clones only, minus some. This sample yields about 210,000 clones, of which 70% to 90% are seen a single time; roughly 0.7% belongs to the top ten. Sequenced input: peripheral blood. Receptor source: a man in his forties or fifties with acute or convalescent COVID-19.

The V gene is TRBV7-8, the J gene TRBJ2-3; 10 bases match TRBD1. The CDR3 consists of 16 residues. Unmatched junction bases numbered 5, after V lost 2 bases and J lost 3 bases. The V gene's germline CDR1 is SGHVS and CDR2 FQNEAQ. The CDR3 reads CASSLPGQGRTDTQYF. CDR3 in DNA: TGTGCCAGCAGCTTACCGGGACAGGGGAGGACAGATACGCAGTATTTT.

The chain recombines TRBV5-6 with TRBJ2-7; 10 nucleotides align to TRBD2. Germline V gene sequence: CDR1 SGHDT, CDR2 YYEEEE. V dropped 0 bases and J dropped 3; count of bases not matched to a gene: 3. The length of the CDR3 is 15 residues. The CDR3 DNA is TGTGCCAGCAGCTTGGGATCTAGCGGGGGCTACGAGCAGTACTTC. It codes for CASSLGSSGGYEQYF.

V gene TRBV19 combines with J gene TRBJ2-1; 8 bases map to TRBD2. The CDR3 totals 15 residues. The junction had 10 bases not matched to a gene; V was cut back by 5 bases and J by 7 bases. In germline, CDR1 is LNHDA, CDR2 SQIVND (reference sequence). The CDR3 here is CASSPGLGVFNEQFF. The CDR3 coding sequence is TGTGCCAGTAGTCCGGGACTAGGGGTTTTTAATGAGCAGTTCTTC.

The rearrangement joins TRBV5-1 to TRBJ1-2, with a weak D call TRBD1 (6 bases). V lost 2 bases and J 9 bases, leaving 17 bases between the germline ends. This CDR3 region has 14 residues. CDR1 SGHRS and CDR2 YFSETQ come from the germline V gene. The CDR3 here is CASSLAGQTSRYTF. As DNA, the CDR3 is TGCGCCAGCAGCTTAGCAGGACAGACTTCTCGCTACACCTTC.

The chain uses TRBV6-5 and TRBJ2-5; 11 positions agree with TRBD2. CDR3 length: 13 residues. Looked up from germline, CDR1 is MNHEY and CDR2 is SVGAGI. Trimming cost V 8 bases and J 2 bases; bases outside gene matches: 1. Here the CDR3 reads CASRTSGQETQYF. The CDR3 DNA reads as TGTGCCAGCCGGACTAGCGGGCAAGAGACCCAGTACTTC.

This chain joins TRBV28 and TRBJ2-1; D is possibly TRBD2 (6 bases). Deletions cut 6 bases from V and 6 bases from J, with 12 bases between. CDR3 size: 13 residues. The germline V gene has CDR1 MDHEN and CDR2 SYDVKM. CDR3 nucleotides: TGTGCCAGCAGCCGACTAGTTCCCAATGAGCAGTTCTTC. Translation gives CASSRLVPNEQFF.

The CDR3 DNA reads TGTGCCAGCAGGAGTCGGGTATCAGGGTTCGAGCAGTACTTC. Protein: CASRSRVSGFEQYF. The rearrangement joins TRBV28 to TRBJ2-7; a possible D gene is TRBD1 (5 bases). This CDR3 comprises 14 residues. CDR1 and CDR2 from the germline V gene are MDHEN and SYDVKM. V lost 6 bases, J lost 6 bases, and 18 bases lay in between.

DNA for the CDR3: TGTGCCAGCTCACCTGGACGGGGGAACGGAAACACCATATATTTT. Translated: CASSPGRGNGNTIYF. This chain links TRBV18 with TRBJ1-3, with a possible D match to TRBD1 (5 bases). The CDR3 sequence is 15 residues long. Germline CDR1 reads KGHSH; CDR2 reads LQKENI. V shed 3 bases and J shed 4 bases, with 13 bases lying between them.

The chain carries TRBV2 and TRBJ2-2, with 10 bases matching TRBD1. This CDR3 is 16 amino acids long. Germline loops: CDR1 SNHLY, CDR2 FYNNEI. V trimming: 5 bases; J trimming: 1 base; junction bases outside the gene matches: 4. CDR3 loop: CASSPGQGWNTGELFF. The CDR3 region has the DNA TGTGCCAGCAGTCCGGGACAGGGGTGGAACACCGGGGAGCTGTTTTTT.

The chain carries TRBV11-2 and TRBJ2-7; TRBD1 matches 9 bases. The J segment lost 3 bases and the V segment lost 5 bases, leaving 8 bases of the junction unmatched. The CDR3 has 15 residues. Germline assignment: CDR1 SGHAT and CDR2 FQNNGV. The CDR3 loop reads CASSITGTGLYEQYF. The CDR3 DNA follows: TGTGCCAGCAGCATTACCGGGACAGGGCTCTACGAGCAGTACTTC.

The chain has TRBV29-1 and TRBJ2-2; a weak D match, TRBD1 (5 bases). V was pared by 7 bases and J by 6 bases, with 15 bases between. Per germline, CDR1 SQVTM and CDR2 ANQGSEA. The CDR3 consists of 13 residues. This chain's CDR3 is CSGAIQVSGELFF. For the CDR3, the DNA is TGCAGCGGGGCGATACAGGTCTCCGGGGAGCTGTTTTTT.

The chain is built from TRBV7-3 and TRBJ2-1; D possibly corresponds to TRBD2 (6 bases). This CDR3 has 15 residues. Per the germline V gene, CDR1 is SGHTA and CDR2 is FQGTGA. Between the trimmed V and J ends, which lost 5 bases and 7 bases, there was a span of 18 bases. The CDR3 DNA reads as TGTGCCAGCAGCCCCGTGGTCGGGAGAAATAATGAGCAGTTCTTC. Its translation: CASSPVVGRNNEQFF.

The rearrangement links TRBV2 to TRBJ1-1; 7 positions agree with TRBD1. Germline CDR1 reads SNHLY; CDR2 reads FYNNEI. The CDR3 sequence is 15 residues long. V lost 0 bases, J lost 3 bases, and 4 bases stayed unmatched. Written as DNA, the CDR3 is TGTGCCAGCAGTGAAGCGCCCCAGGGGGACACTGAAGCTTTCTTT. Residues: CASSEAPQGDTEAFF.